These 19 T cell receptor beta chains were all obtained from the same sample, sequenced in a study of immune heterogeneity within non-small cell lung tumors. Genomic DNA extracted from bulk tumor tissue served as template. A total of 450 to 700 ng was used per sample. Biopsy collection occurred during surgery, with several far-apart biopsies per primary tumor. Samples came from untreated patients having curative surgery for newly diagnosed non-small cell lung cancer. Multiplex PCR was performed with 32 V and 13 J primers, and it amplified TCR beta CDR3. TCRdb passed the multiplex PCR reads through MiXCR, listing each CDR3 protein once. The table shows around 11,000 distinct CDR3 sequences, with under 35% occurring only once. Specimen: lung tumor tissue. These receptor sequences come from a woman aged 50 to 65 with non-small cell lung cancer.

Many counts were recorded for this clonotype. The CDR3 sequence: CSAREGSSYNSPLHF. In DNA, the CDR3 is TGCAGTGCTAGGGAGGGGAGCTCCTATAATTCACCCCTCCACTTT. The rearrangement links TRBV20-1 to TRBJ1-6, with TRBD1 as a possible D gene (5 bases). The V end was cut by 3 bases, the J end by 0 bases, with 9 bases between. Germline V lookup: CDR1 DFQATT, CDR2 SNEGSKA (reference sequence). The CDR3 runs to 15 residues.

This clonotype appeared a few times. The chain couples TRBV7-3 to TRBJ1-1, with TRBD1 matching 7 bases. The CDR3 spans 13 residues. In germline, CDR1 is SGHTA, CDR2 FQGTGA. J lost 4 bases, V lost 6 bases, and 5 bases had no gene match. CDR3 protein: CASSLGTATEAFF. In nucleotides, the CDR3 is TGTGCCAGCAGTCTCGGGACAGCCACTGAAGCTTTCTTT.

In this sample, this clonotype turned up many times. V usage is TRBV18 and J usage is TRBJ1-2; the D gene is possibly TRBD1 (5 bases). V shed 3 bases and J shed 6 bases, with 20 bases lying between them. The CDR3 runs to 16 residues. Germline CDR1 is KGHSH and CDR2 is LQKENI. CDR3 DNA sequence: TGTGCCAGCTCACCTGGGGACTTTCCTAGGATGAATGGCTACACCTTC. Translated: CASSPGDFPRMNGYTF.

This clonotype is judged medium-sized. The CDR3 DNA follows: TGTGCCAGCTCACCACAGGGAGGGAAAAACATTCAGTACTTC. It encodes CASSPQGGKNIQYF. This sequence joins TRBV18 and TRBJ2-4; TRBD2 aligns across 7 bases. The CDR3 extends over 14 amino acids. Germline-derived CDR1 and CDR2 are KGHSH and LQKENI. V dropped 1 base and J dropped 4; count of bases not matched to a gene: 1.

This clonotype was recorded at least ten times. The chain carries TRBV19 and TRBJ2-7; perhaps TRBD2 as D (6 bases). V lost 6 bases and J lost 3, with 18 bases in between. CDR1 and CDR2 (germline): LNHDA, SQIVND (reference sequence). CDR3 length: 15 amino acids. The CDR3 sequence is CASSSEGTSIYEQYF. CDR3 in DNA: TGTGCCAGTAGCAGCGAGGGGACTTCAATCTACGAGCAGTACTTC.

This clonotype was picked up many times. The CDR3 DNA reads TGTGCCAGCAGCCCTAGTGGAGGCTTCAACTATGGCTACACCTTC. It encodes CASSPSGGFNYGYTF. The rearrangement links TRBV9 to TRBJ1-2; D call uncertain. Trimming removed 4 bases from V and 2 bases from J, with 15 bases in between. CDR1 and CDR2 from the germline V gene are SGDLS and YYNGEE. The CDR3 extends over 15 amino acids.

The V and J genes are TRBV7-9 and TRBJ2-7, with D unclear. Per the germline V gene, CDR1 is SEHNR and CDR2 is FQNEAQ (reference sequence). The CDR3 spans 12 residues. Trimming removed 4 bases at V and 7 bases at J, with 11 bases between. Here the CDR3 reads CASSSPAVEQYF. CDR3 DNA sequence: TGTGCCAGCAGCTCCCCGGCGGTGGAGCAGTACTTC.

Within the sample, this clonotype is medium-sized. J is TRBJ2-7 and V is TRBV11-3; no reliable D call. Looked up from germline, CDR1 is SGHNT and CDR2 is YENEEA. V gave up 0 bases and J gave up 5 bases, with 11 bases separating them. The CDR3 spans 14 residues. This CDR3 reads CASSLDPGSHEQYF. In DNA, the CDR3 is TGTGCCAGCAGCTTAGATCCGGGTTCACACGAGCAGTACTTC.

The rearrangement uses TRBV12-3 or TRBV12-4 and TRBJ1-4, with 10 bases matching TRBD1. V lost 7 bases to trimming and J lost 5 bases; unmatched junction nucleotides: 4. The CDR3 sequence is 14 residues long. CDR3 nucleotides: TGTGCCAGCAATCCGGGACAGGGGAATGAAAAACTGTTTTTT. Its protein product is CASNPGQGNEKLFF.

This clonotype was detected many times. V and J are TRBV7-6 and TRBJ2-7; 8 bases fit TRBD1. There are 13 residues in the CDR3. V shed 2 bases, J shed 6 bases, and the junction held 3 bases outside the gene matches. Germline V CDR1 and CDR2: SGHVS, FNYEAQ. The CDR3 region has the DNA TGTGCCAGCAGCTTATCACAGGGGGGCGAGCAGTACTTC. Translated, it gives CASSLSQGGEQYF.

This clonotype was seen ten or more times. This sequence joins TRBV20-1 and TRBJ1-5; D is unclear. Germline assignment: CDR1 DFQATT and CDR2 SNEGSKA (reference sequence). This CDR3 has 15 amino acids. V dropped 0 bases and J dropped 4 bases, with 13 bases sitting between them. Here the CDR3 reads CSAREGSTINQPQHF. CDR3 nucleotides: TGCAGTGCTAGAGAGGGCTCAACCATTAATCAGCCCCAGCATTTT.

This chain uses TRBV10-2 with TRBJ2-7; maybe TRBD1 (5 bases). The V end lost 3 bases, the J end lost 0 bases, and 12 bases lay between the germline ends. CDR3 size: 15 residues. In germline, CDR1 is WSHSY, CDR2 SAAADI. CDR3: CASSDGRQPSYEQYF. The CDR3 nucleotides are TGCGCCAGCAGTGATGGCCGACAGCCCTCCTACGAGCAGTACTTC.

V usage is TRBV15 and J usage is TRBJ2-7; the D gene could be TRBD1 or TRBD2 (6 bases each). Per germline, CDR1 LNHNV and CDR2 YYDKDF (reference sequence). This CDR3 comprises 14 residues. The V and J ends lost 5 bases and 4 bases respectively, with 15 bases between them. Written as DNA, the CDR3 is TGTGCCACCAGCGAGGGAGGCAGGGGTTACGAGCAGTACTTC. Protein product: CATSEGGRGYEQYF.

In its sample, this clonotype was seen many times. This chain joins TRBV2 and TRBJ2-7, with 7 positions matching TRBD1. The CDR3 runs 15 residues. Germline V gene data show CDR1 as SNHLY and CDR2 as FYNNEI. The trim removed 7 bases at V and 0 bases at J, leaving 9 bases unmatched. The CDR3 protein is CASTYAGQASYEQYF. CDR3 nucleotides: TGTGCCAGCACGTACGCCGGACAGGCCTCCTACGAGCAGTACTTC. The full variable domain, with the rest looked up from reference TRBV2 and TRBJ2-7, is EPEVTQTPSHQVTQMGQEVILRCVPISNHLYFYWYRQILGQKVEFLVSFYNNEISEKSEIFDDQFSVERPDGSNFTLKIRSTKLEDSAMYFCASTYAGQASYEQYFGPGTRLTVT.

This clonotype has ten or more counts. This chain uses TRBV15 with TRBJ2-1, with a tentative D call TRBD2 (6 bases). V lost 8 bases and J 0 bases, leaving 8 bases between the germline ends. CDR3 size: 13 residues. Germline CDR1 is LNHNV and CDR2 is YYDKDF (reference sequence). The CDR3 nucleotides read TGTGCCACCGGGGGGAACTCCTACAATGAGCAGTTCTTC. Translated, it gives CATGGNSYNEQFF.

V usage is TRBV5-1 and J usage is TRBJ2-1; unclear D gene. Per germline, CDR1 SGHRS and CDR2 YFSETQ. The CDR3 contains 13 residues. V lost 9 bases and J lost 6, with 16 bases in between. The CDR3 reads CANMAQLGNEQFF. CDR3 DNA: TGCGCCAACATGGCTCAGCTAGGCAATGAGCAGTTCTTC.

The rearrangement uses TRBV27 and TRBJ2-7; 7 bases fit TRBD1. The CDR3 has 14 amino acids. With 5 bases clipped from V and 1 base from J, the junction kept 5 bases outside the gene matches. Germline V CDR1 and CDR2: MNHEY, SMNVEV (reference sequence). DNA of the CDR3: TGTGCCAGCAGTCGAGGGACAGTATCCTACGAGCAGTACTTC. Translating gives CASSRGTVSYEQYF.

This clonotype has more than one count but fewer than ten. The chain recombines TRBV15 with TRBJ1-1; D unclear. Between the trimmed V and J ends, which lost 0 bases and 10 bases, there was a span of 15 bases. Germline V CDR1 and CDR2: LNHNV, YYDKDF (reference sequence). CDR3 size: 14 residues. DNA for the CDR3: TGTGCCACCAGCAGAGATCGGCACGGGGTACGAGCTTTCTTT. Translation: CATSRDRHGVRAFF.

This clonotype was observed a few times. The genes are TRBV20-1 and TRBJ2-3; D unresolved. Trimming pared 6 bases from V and 0 bases from J, leaving 13 bases between. CDR1 and CDR2 from the germline V gene are DFQATT and SNEGSKA (reference sequence). The CDR3 runs 14 residues. For the CDR3, the DNA is TGCAGTGCCCCCGACTTCACGAGCACAGATACGCAGTATTTT. Translating gives CSAPDFTSTDTQYF.